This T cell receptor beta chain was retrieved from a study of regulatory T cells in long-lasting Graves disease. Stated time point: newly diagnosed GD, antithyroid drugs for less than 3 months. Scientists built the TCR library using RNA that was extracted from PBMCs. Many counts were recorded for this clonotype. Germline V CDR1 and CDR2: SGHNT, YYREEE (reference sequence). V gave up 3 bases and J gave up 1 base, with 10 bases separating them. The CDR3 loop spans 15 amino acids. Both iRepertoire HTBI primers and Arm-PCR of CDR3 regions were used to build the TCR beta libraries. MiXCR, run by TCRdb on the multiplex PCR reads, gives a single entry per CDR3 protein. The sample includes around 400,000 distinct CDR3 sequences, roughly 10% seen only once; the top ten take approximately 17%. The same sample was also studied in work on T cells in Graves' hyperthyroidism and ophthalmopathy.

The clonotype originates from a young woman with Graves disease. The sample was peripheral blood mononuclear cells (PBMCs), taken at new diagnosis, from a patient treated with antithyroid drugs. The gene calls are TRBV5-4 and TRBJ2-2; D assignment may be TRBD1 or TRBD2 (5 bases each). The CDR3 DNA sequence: TGTGCCAGCAGCTGGGACGGGGTGAACACCGGGGAGCTGTTTTTT. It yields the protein CASSWDGVNTGELFF.